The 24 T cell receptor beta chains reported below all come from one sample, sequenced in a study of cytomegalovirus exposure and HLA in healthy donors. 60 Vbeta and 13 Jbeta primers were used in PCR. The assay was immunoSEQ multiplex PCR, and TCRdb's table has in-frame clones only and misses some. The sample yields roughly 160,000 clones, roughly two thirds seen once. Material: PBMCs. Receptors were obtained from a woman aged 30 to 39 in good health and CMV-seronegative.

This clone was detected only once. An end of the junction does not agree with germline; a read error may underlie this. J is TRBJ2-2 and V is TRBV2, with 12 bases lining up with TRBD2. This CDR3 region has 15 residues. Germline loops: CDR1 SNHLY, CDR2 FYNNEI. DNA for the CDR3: TGTGCCAGCACCTGGACTAGCGGGAACCCCGGGGAGCTGTTTTTT. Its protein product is CASTWTSGNPGELFF.

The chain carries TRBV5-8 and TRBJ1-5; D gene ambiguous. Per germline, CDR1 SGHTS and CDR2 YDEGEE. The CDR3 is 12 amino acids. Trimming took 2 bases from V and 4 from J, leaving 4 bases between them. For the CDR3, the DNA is TGTGCCAGCAGCTTTACTAATCAGCCCCAGCATTTT. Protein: CASSFTNQPQHF.

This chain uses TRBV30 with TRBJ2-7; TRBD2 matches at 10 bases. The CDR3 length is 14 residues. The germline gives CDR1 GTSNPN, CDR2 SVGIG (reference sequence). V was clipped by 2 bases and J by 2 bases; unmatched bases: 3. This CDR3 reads CAWSPSGGAYEQYF. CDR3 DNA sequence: TGTGCCTGGAGTCCCAGCGGGGGGGCCTACGAGCAGTACTTC.

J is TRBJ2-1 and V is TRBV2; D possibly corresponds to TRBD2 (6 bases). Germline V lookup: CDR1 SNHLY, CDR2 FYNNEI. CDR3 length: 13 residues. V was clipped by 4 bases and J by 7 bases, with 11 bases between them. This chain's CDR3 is CASSGLVGNEQFF. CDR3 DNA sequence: TGTGCCAGCAGTGGACTAGTTGGTAATGAGCAGTTCTTC.

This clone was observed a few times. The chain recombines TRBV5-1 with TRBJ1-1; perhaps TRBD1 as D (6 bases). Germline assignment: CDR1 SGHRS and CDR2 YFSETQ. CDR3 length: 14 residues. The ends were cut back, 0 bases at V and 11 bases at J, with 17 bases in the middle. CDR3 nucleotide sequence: TGCGCCAGCAGCTTGGCCGGGGGGCAGAGGGAGGCTTTCTTT. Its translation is CASSLAGGQREAFF.

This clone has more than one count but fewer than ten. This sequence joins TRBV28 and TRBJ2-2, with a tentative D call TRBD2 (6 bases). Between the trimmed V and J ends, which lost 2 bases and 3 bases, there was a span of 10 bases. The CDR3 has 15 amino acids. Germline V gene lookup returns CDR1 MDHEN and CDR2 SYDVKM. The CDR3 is CASSLGGTYTGELFF. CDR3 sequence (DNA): TGTGCCAGCAGTTTAGGAGGGACCTACACCGGGGAGCTGTTTTTT. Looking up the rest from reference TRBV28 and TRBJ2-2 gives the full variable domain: DVKVTQSSRYLVKRTGEKVFLECVQDMDHENMFWYRQDPGLGLRLIYFSYDVKMKEKGDIPEGYSVSREKKERFSLILESASTNQTSMYLCASSLGGTYTGELFFGEGSRLTVL.

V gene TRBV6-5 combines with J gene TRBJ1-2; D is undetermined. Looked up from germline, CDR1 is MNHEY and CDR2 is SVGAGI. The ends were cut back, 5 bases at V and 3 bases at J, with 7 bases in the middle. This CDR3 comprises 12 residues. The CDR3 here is CASSTRDYGYTF. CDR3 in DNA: TGTGCCAGCAGTACGCGAGACTATGGCTACACCTTC.

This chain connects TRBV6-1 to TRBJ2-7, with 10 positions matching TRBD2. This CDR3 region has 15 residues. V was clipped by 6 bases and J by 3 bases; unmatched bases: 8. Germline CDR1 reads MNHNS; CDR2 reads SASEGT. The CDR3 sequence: CASSRGASGSYEQYF. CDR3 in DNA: TGTGCCAGCAGCCGGGGAGCTAGCGGGAGCTACGAGCAGTACTTC.

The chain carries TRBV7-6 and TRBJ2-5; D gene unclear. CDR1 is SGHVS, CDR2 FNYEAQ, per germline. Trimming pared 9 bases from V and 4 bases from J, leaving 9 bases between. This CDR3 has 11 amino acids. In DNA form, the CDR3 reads TGTGCCAGTACCTCGGGAGAGACCCAGTACTTC. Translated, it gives CASTSGETQYF.

The CDR3 sequence is CSALGQFSYEQYF. Here the CDR3 DNA reads TGCAGCGCACTGGGACAGTTCTCCTACGAGCAGTACTTC. The chain uses TRBV29-1 and TRBJ2-5; 7 bases agree with TRBD1. The better agreement between TRBJ2-7 and the DNA end casts doubt on the J call. The CDR3 runs to 13 residues. Germline CDR1 is SQVTM and CDR2 is ANQGSEA.

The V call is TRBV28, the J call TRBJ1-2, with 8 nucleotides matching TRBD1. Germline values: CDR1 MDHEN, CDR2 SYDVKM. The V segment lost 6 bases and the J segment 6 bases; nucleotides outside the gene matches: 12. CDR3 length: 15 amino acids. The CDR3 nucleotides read TGTGCCAGCAGCGACCGGGACAGGCTGCTTCATGGCTACACCTTC. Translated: CASSDRDRLLHGYTF.

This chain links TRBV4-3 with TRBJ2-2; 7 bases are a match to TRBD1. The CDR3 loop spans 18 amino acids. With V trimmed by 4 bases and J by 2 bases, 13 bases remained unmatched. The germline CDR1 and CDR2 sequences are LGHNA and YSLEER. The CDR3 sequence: CASSLLIPGTENTGELFF. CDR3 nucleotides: TGCGCCAGCAGCCTACTTATTCCCGGGACAGAAAACACCGGGGAGCTGTTTTTT.

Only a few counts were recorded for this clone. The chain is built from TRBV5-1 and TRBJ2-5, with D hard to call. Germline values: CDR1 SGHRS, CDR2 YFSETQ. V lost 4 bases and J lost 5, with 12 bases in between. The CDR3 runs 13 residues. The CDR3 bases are TGCGCCAGCAGCCCCCCAGTGAAGGAGACCCAGTACTTC. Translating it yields CASSPPVKETQYF.

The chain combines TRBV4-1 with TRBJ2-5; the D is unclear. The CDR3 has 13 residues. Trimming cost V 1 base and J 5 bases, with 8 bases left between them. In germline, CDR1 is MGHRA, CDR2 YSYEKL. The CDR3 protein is CASSQAPSETQYF. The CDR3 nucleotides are TGCGCCAGCAGCCAAGCCCCCTCGGAGACCCAGTACTTC.

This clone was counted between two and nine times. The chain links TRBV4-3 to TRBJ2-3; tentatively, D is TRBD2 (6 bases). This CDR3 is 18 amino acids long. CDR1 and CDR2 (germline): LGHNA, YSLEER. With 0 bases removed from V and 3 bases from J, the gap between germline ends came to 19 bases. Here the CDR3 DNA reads TGCGCCAGCAGCCAAGATAATCCCGGAGGGGCCAGTACAGATACGCAGTATTTT. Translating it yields CASSQDNPGGASTDTQYF.

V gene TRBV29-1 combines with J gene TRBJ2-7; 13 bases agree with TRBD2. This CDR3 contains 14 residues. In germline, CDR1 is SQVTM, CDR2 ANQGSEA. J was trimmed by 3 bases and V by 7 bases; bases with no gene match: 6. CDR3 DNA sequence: TGCAGCGATAAGGGACTAGCGGGACTCTACGAGCAGTACTTC. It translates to CSDKGLAGLYEQYF.

CDR3 nucleotide sequence: TGTGCCTGGAGGGGGGGTGAGCAGTTCTTC. Its translation: CAWRGGEQFF. The rearrangement links TRBV30 to TRBJ2-1; D is perhaps TRBD2 (6 bases). The CDR3 totals 10 residues. Germline V lookup: CDR1 GTSNPN, CDR2 SVGIG (reference sequence). Trimming took 3 bases from V and 9 from J, leaving 6 bases between them.

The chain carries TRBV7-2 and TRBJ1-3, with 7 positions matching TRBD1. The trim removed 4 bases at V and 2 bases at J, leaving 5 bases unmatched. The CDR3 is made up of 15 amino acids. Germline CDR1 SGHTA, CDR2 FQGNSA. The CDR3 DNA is TGTGCCAGCAGCTCGAGACAGGGAACTGGAAACACCATATATTTT. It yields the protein CASSSRQGTGNTIYF. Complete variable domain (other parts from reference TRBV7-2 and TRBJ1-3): GAGVSQSPSNKVTEKGKDVELRCDPISGHTALYWYRQSLGQGLEFLIYFQGNSAPDKSGLPSDRFSAERTGGSVSTLTIQRTQQEDSAVYLCASSSRQGTGNTIYFGEGSWLTVV.

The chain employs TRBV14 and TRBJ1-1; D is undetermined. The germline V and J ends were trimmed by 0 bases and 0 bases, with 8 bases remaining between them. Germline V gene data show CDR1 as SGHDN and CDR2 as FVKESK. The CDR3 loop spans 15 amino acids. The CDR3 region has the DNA TGTGCCAGCAGCCAAGAAGTACAGATGAACACTGAAGCTTTCTTT. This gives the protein CASSQEVQMNTEAFF.

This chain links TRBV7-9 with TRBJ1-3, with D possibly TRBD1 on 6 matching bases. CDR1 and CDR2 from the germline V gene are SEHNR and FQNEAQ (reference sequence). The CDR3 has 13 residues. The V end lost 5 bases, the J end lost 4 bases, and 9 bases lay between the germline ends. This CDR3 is CASSLGTGNTIYF. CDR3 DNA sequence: TGTGCCAGCAGCCTCGGGACAGGAAACACCATATATTTT.

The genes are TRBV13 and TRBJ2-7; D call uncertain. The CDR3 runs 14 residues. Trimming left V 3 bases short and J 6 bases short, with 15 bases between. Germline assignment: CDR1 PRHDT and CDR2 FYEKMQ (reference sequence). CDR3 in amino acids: CASSLGSSRFEQYF. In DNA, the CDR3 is TGTGCCAGCAGCTTGGGCTCCAGCCGATTCGAGCAGTACTTC.

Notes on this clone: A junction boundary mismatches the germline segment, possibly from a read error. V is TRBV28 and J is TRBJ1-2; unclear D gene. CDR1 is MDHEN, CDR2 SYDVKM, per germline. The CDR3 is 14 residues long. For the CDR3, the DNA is TGTGCCAGCAGTATCGGACTGGGGAGGTATGGCTACCCCTTC. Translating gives CASSIGLGRYGYPF.

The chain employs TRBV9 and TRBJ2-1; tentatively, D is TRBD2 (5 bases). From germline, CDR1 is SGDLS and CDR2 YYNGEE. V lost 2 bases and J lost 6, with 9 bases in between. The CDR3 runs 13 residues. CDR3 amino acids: CASSVPSSNEQFF. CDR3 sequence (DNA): TGTGCCAGCAGCGTGCCTAGCAGCAATGAGCAGTTCTTC. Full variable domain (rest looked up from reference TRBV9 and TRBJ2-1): DSGVTQTPKHLITATGQRVTLRCSPRSGDLSVYWYQQSLDQGLQFLIQYYNGEERAKGNILERFSAQQFPDLHSELNLSSLELGDSALYFCASSVPSSNEQFFGPGTRLTVL.

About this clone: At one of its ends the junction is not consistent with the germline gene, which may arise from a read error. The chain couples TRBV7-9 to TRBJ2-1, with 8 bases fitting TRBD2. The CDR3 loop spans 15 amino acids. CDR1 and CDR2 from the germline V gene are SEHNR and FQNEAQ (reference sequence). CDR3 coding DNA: TGTGCCAGCAGTCCACGGGGGGGCAGGTACAATAAGCAGTTCTTC. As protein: CASSPRGGRYNKQFF.